This TCR beta chain was retrieved from a study of T cells after yellow fever vaccination. The CDR3 sequence is 23 residues long. A single record per CDR3 protein comes from TCRdb applying MiXCR to the 5' RACE reads. The data show more than 120,000 distinct CDR3 sequences, with roughly 8% seen just once and under 0.85% held by the top ten. The chain is built from TRBV21-1 and TRBJ2-1; TRBD2 was called by the table and not checked on the DNA. TRBV21-1 is a recognized pseudogene. This clonotype was sampled from a man aged 25-45 years who received the YFV17D yellow fever vaccine. This specimen was CD4+ T cells sorted from PBMCs, taken 5 days after the yellow fever booster vaccination. In DNA form, the CDR3 reads TGTGCCAGCAGCAAAACGAAGGGCCTCGGGACTAGCGGGAGTAGGGCTCAAGACAATGAGCAGTTCTTC. Translating it yields CASSKTKGLGTSGSRAQDNEQFF.